These T cell receptor beta chains were read from a single sample in a study of early T cells in non-severe SARS-CoV-2 infection. One entry per CDR3 protein, called by TCRdb with MiXCR from the 5' RACE reads. The profile shows about 83,000 distinct CDR3 sequences, roughly an eighth of them singletons. The source material was whole blood. The receptors here all came from an adult who was a healthcare worker with PCR-confirmed SARS-CoV-2 infection or an uninfected control (not recorded which). Each CDR3 is given with its conserved first and last residue. The order of the fields is J gene, D gene, clone size, V gene, CDR3 protein, CDR3 DNA. A D gene is named only where the DNA matches it firmly. A clone size is listed for some rows: how often the clone was seen (once, few, many), or a class if it is expanded.

J: TRBJ2-5; D: -; size: many; V: TRBV6-6; CDR3: CASSYSGGAQETQYF; DNA: TGTGCCAGCAGTTACTCAGGGGGGGCCCAAGAGACCCAGTACTTC
J: TRBJ2-1; D: -; size: many; V: TRBV19; CDR3: CASSQGPYNEQFF; DNA: TGTGCCAGTAGTCAGGGCCCCTACAATGAGCAGTTCTTC
J: TRBJ1-2; D: -; size: -; V: TRBV29-1; CDR3: CSGVEGTGYTF; DNA: TGCAGCGGCGTGGAGGGTACTGGCTACACCTTC
J: TRBJ2-2; D: -; size: -; V: TRBV18; CDR3: CASSPTKTTGFWNTGELFF; DNA: TGTGCCAGCTCGCCAACTAAAACAACAGGGTTTTGGAACACCGGGGAGCTGTTTTTT
J: TRBJ1-2; D: -; size: -; V: TRBV7-6; CDR3: CASSEGSAGYYGYTF; DNA: TGTGCCAGCAGCGAGGGGAGCGCGGGCTACTATGGCTACACCTTC
J: TRBJ2-3; D: TRBD2; size: few; V: TRBV9; CDR3: CASSGDLAGGRRTDTQYF; DNA: TGTGCCAGCAGCGGCGATTTAGCGGGAGGGAGGAGGACAGATACGCAGTATTTT
J: TRBJ2-7; D: TRBD1; size: many; V: TRBV7-8; CDR3: CASSSRTGTLNWYF; DNA: TGTGCCAGCAGCTCCAGGACAGGGACCCTAAATTGGTACTTC
J: TRBJ2-3; D: -; size: few; V: TRBV29-1; CDR3: CSVALVFSTDTQYF; DNA: TGCAGCGTTGCACTTGTTTTTAGCACAGATACGCAGTATTTT
J: TRBJ2-1; D: -; size: -; V: TRBV4-1; CDR3: CASSQGSNEQFF; DNA: TGCGCCAGCAGCCAGGGTAGTAATGAGCAGTTCTTC
J: TRBJ2-6; D: -; size: few; V: TRBV11-3; CDR3: CASSLVWVETTGANVLTF; DNA: TGTGCCAGCAGCCTCGTATGGGTGGAGACGACTGGGGCCAACGTCCTGACTTTC
J: TRBJ2-3; D: TRBD2; size: -; V: TRBV27; CDR3: CASSLQLAGSTDTQYF; DNA: TGTGCCAGCAGTTTACAACTAGCGGGGAGCACAGATACGCAGTATTTT
J: TRBJ1-2; D: TRBD1; size: many; V: TRBV24-1; CDR3: CATSDKTGGKGYTF; DNA: TGTGCCACCAGTGACAAGACAGGGGGAAAAGGCTACACCTTC
J: TRBJ2-1; D: -; size: many; V: TRBV20-1; CDR3: CSAPTRTGNNEQFF; DNA: TGCAGTGCCCCTACAAGGACGGGGAACAATGAGCAGTTCTTC
J: TRBJ2-3; D: -; size: few; V: TRBV6-5; CDR3: CASSYSTQGTDTQYF; DNA: TGTGCCAGCAGTTACTCGACGCAGGGGACAGATACGCAGTATTTT
J: TRBJ2-5; D: TRBD2; size: many; V: TRBV7-9; CDR3: CASSQLAGGETQYF; DNA: TGTGCCAGCAGCCAACTAGCGGGGGGTGAGACCCAGTACTTC
J: TRBJ2-3; D: -; size: few; V: TRBV5-4; CDR3: CASRNLGGADTDTQYF; DNA: TGTGCCAGCAGGAATTTGGGGGGGGCCGACACAGATACGCAGTATTTT
J: TRBJ2-1; D: TRBD2; size: many; V: TRBV5-1; CDR3: CASSLETSGRLNEQFF; DNA: TGCGCCAGCAGCTTGGAGACTAGCGGGAGACTAAATGAGCAGTTCTTC
J: TRBJ2-5; D: TRBD1; size: -; V: TRBV6-5; CDR3: CASSSQGAAETQYF; DNA: TGTGCCAGCAGTTCTCAGGGGGCCGCAGAGACCCAGTACTTC
J: TRBJ2-6; D: -; size: -; V: TRBV20-1; CDR3: CSAREGGRANVLTF; DNA: TGCAGTGCTAGAGAAGGGGGAAGGGCCAACGTCCTGACTTTC
J: TRBJ1-6; D: -; size: many; V: TRBV27; CDR3: CASSPMDRGYNSPLHF; DNA: TGTGCCAGCAGTCCCATGGACAGAGGCTATAATTCACCCCTCCACTTT
J: TRBJ2-1; D: TRBD2; size: many; V: TRBV11-2; CDR3: CASSLLGGRNEQFF; DNA: TGTGCCAGCAGCCTACTTGGCGGGAGGAATGAGCAGTTCTTC
J: TRBJ2-7; D: -; size: many; V: TRBV4-1; CDR3: CASSQVSGSYEQYF; DNA: TGCGCCAGCAGCCAAGTATCCGGATCCTACGAGCAGTACTTC
J: TRBJ2-1; D: TRBD2; size: -; V: TRBV7-9; CDR3: CASSFRTSGGSSSYNEQFF; DNA: TGTGCCAGCAGCTTCAGGACTAGCGGGGGCTCGAGCTCCTACAATGAGCAGTTCTTC
J: TRBJ1-1; D: -; size: few; V: TRBV5-1; CDR3: CASSFLGSNTEAFF; DNA: TGCGCCAGCAGCTTCTTGGGCAGCAACACTGAAGCTTTCTTT
J: TRBJ2-6; D: -; size: many; V: TRBV12-3/TRBV12-4; CDR3: CASSFTVIGANVLTF; DNA: TGTGCCAGCAGTTTCACGGTAATTGGGGCCAACGTCCTGACTTTC
J: TRBJ1-2; D: -; size: -; V: TRBV7-2; CDR3: CASSLLANYGYTF; DNA: TGTGCCAGCAGCTTGTTGGCTAACTATGGCTACACCTTC
J: TRBJ1-1; D: TRBD1; size: -; V: TRBV7-3; CDR3: CASSLNPGQGTTEAFF; DNA: TGTGCCAGCAGCTTAAACCCGGGACAGGGGACCACTGAAGCTTTCTTT
J: TRBJ1-4; D: -; size: few; V: TRBV2; CDR3: CASREATNEKLFF; DNA: TGTGCCAGCCGGGAAGCAACTAATGAAAAACTGTTTTTT
J: TRBJ1-2; D: -; size: few; V: TRBV27; CDR3: CASTRSGLSDGYTF; DNA: TGTGCCAGCACAAGGTCGGGCCTTAGCGATGGCTACACCTTC
J: TRBJ2-1; D: -; size: -; V: TRBV24-1; CDR3: CATRAGSGNSYNEQFF; DNA: TGTGCCACCAGGGCTGGTAGCGGCAACTCCTACAATGAGCAGTTCTTC
J: TRBJ2-2; D: TRBD1; size: -; V: TRBV6-1; CDR3: CASSEFPTGQGAGELFF; DNA: TGTGCCAGCAGTGAATTTCCGACTGGACAGGGGGCTGGGGAGCTGTTTTTT
J: TRBJ2-3; D: -; size: -; V: TRBV14; CDR3: CASGGLYTDTQYF; DNA: TGTGCCAGCGGCGGACTCTACACAGATACGCAGTATTTT
J: TRBJ1-5; D: TRBD1; size: -; V: TRBV4-1; CDR3: CASSLRTGGNQPQHF; DNA: TGCGCCAGCAGCCTCCGGACAGGGGGGAATCAGCCCCAGCATTTT